A single sample gave rise to the 27 T cell receptor beta chains below, sequenced in a study of T cell changes during pregnancy in multiple sclerosis. Only in-frame clones appear in the TCRdb table, and some are missing; sequencing was by immunoSEQ multiplex PCR. Of approximately 89,000 clones detected, over 90% appear once; the ten largest clones hold about 0.8%. Sequenced here: peripheral blood, sampled in the third trimester of pregnancy. Receptor source: a female donor with multiple sclerosis, enrolled in a pregnancy study.

This chain connects TRBV18 to TRBJ2-4, with 11 bases matching TRBD1. The CDR3 is 14 residues long. Trimming removed 6 bases from V and 9 bases from J; junction bases left unmatched: 7. Germline V gene sequence: CDR1 KGHSH, CDR2 LQKENI. The CDR3 here is CASSPGTGGFIQYF. The CDR3 DNA sequence: TGTGCCAGCTCCCCTGGGACAGGGGGTTTCATTCAGTACTTC.

CDR3: CASSWGLAGEGETQYF. CDR3 DNA sequence: TGTGCCAGCAGCTGGGGACTAGCGGGAGAGGGAGAGACCCAGTACTTC. The chain links TRBV7-3 to TRBJ2-5, with 14 bases matching TRBD2. V shed 4 bases and J 4 bases; nucleotides not matched to a gene: 5. Germline-derived CDR1 and CDR2 are SGHTA and FQGTGA. The CDR3 sequence is 16 residues long. Drawing the rest from reference TRBV7-3 and TRBJ2-5, the complete variable domain is GAGVSQTPSNKVTEKGKYVELRCDPISGHTALYWYRQSLGQGPEFLIYFQGTGAADDSGLPNDRFFAVRPEGSVSTLKIQRTERGDSAVYLCASSWGLAGEGETQYFGPGTRLLVL.

The J gene is TRBJ2-1, the V gene TRBV5-1; 10 nucleotides agree with TRBD2. Germline V lookup: CDR1 SGHRS, CDR2 YFSETQ. The junction had 5 bases not matched to a gene; V was cut back by 0 bases and J by 8 bases. There are 15 residues in the CDR3. The CDR3 DNA is TGCGCCAGCAGCTTGGCTAGCGGGAGAAGGGATGAGCAGTTCTTC. Protein sequence: CASSLASGRRDEQFF. The whole variable domain, remainder taken from reference TRBV5-1 and TRBJ2-1, is KAGVTQTPRYLIKTRGQQVTLSCSPISGHRSVSWYQQTPGQGLQFLFEYFSETQRNKGNFPGRFSGRQFSNSRSEMNVSTLELGDSALYLCASSLASGRRDEQFFGPGTRLTVL.

This rearrangement joins TRBV28 to TRBJ1-1; tentatively, D is TRBD1 (6 bases). The germline CDR1 and CDR2 sequences are MDHEN and SYDVKM. With 4 bases removed from V and 4 bases from J, the gap between germline ends came to 19 bases. There are 16 residues in the CDR3. CDR3 residues: CASSYGGGAFGTEAFF. CDR3 DNA sequence: TGTGCCAGCAGTTATGGGGGGGGCGCGTTCGGCACTGAAGCTTTCTTT.

The chain couples TRBV5-1 to TRBJ2-2; unclear D gene. This CDR3 comprises 15 residues. Trimming left V 0 bases short and J 2 bases short, with 8 bases between. The V gene's germline CDR1 is SGHRS and CDR2 YFSETQ. CDR3 sequence: CASSLGALNTGELFF. The CDR3 nucleotides are TGCGCCAGCAGCTTGGGTGCACTTAACACCGGGGAGCTGTTTTTT.

Worth noting for this clone: The junction departs from the called germline gene at one end, perhaps through a read error. This chain links TRBV14 with TRBJ2-7; 14 nucleotides agree with TRBD2. CDR3 length: 13 amino acids. Germline CDR1 is SGHDN and CDR2 is FVKESK. CDR3 in amino acids: CASTAGLAGVLDF. The CDR3 DNA follows: TGTGCCAGCACCGCGGGACTAGCGGGAGTGCTGGACTTC.

The chain couples TRBV7-9 to TRBJ1-2, with D perhaps matching TRBD1 (5 bases). Trimming cost V 0 bases and J 6 bases, with 14 bases left between them. Germline V gene data show CDR1 as SEHNR and CDR2 as FQNEAQ (reference sequence). The CDR3 consists of 15 residues. The CDR3: CASSLAPARVDGYTF. For the CDR3, the DNA is TGTGCCAGCAGCTTAGCTCCCGCCAGGGTCGATGGCTACACCTTC.

This clone was counted once. The chain joins TRBV18 to TRBJ1-1, with D unresolved. CDR1 and CDR2 (germline): KGHSH, LQKENI. V was clipped by 2 bases and J by 5 bases, with 6 bases between them. This CDR3 has 12 amino acids. CDR3 nucleotide sequence: TGTGCCAGCTCACCAGCGGGTACTGAAGCTTTCTTT. It translates to CASSPAGTEAFF.

The J gene is TRBJ2-7, the V gene TRBV9; a possible D gene is TRBD1 (6 bases). Trimming took 5 bases from V and 2 from J, leaving 17 bases between them. In germline, CDR1 is SGDLS, CDR2 YYNGEE. This CDR3 is built from 15 residues. CDR3 residues: CASSPPQGKTYEQYF. For the CDR3, the DNA is TGTGCCAGCAGTCCCCCCCAGGGGAAGACCTACGAGCAGTACTTC. The complete variable domain, with remaining parts taken from reference TRBV9 and TRBJ2-7, reads DSGVTQTPKHLITATGQRVTLRCSPRSGDLSVYWYQQSLDQGLQFLIQYYNGEERAKGNILERFSAQQFPDLHSELNLSSLELGDSALYFCASSPPQGKTYEQYFGPGTRLTVT.

J is TRBJ2-7 and V is TRBV4-3; a weak D match, TRBD2 (6 bases). Between the trimmed V and J ends, which lost 0 bases and 5 bases, there was a span of 17 bases. This CDR3 is built from 16 residues. Germline V gene data show CDR1 as LGHNA and CDR2 as YSLEER. CDR3 in DNA: TGCGCCAGCAGCCAAGACTCGGACCGGTCGGGGGACGAGCAGTACTTC. It specifies CASSQDSDRSGDEQYF.

V usage is TRBV6-5 and J usage is TRBJ2-4, with TRBD1 matching over 7 bases. The ends lost 6 bases at V and 7 bases at J; junction bases unmatched: 6. The CDR3 runs to 13 residues. The germline V gene encodes CDR1 MNHEY and CDR2 SVGAGI. CDR3 nucleotides: TGTGCCAGCAGAGAGACAGGGCGGAACATTCAGTACTTC. Translated: CASRETGRNIQYF.

The genes are TRBV2 and TRBJ2-5; TRBD1 matches at 7 bases. Trimming cost V 2 bases and J 4 bases; bases outside gene matches: 7. The germline V gene encodes CDR1 SNHLY and CDR2 FYNNEI. There are 15 residues in the CDR3. The CDR3 here is CASSERWGQPETQYF. The DNA of the CDR3 is TGTGCCAGCAGTGAAAGGTGGGGACAGCCAGAGACCCAGTACTTC.

The gene calls are TRBV13 and TRBJ2-6; D possibly corresponds to TRBD2 (6 bases). CDR1 and CDR2 from the germline V gene are PRHDT and FYEKMQ (reference sequence). The CDR3 is made up of 15 amino acids. V lost 4 bases and J lost 0, with 7 bases in between. In nucleotides, the CDR3 is TGTGCCAGCAGCTCGGGAGACTCTGGGGCCAACGTCCTGACTTTC. The encoded protein is CASSSGDSGANVLTF.

V usage is TRBV5-5 and J usage is TRBJ2-7, with D uncertain. Trimming pared 4 bases from V and 5 bases from J, leaving 22 bases between. Germline-derived CDR1 and CDR2 are SGHKS and YYEKEE (reference sequence). The CDR3 covers 16 residues. As DNA, the CDR3 is TGTGCCAGCAGCCCAATACCAACTGAGAGGAACCACGAGCAGTACTTC. As protein: CASSPIPTERNHEQYF.

The rearrangement links TRBV7-9 to TRBJ2-2; 12 nucleotides align to TRBD2. The ends lost 4 bases at V and 7 bases at J; junction bases unmatched: 4. The CDR3 loop spans 15 amino acids. Germline CDR1 reads SEHNR; CDR2 reads FQNEAQ (reference sequence). CDR3 DNA: TGTGCCAGCAGCTCCGGGACTAGCGGGTTCGGGGAGCTGTTTTTT. Its protein product is CASSSGTSGFGELFF.

This clone was counted a single time. The chain recombines TRBV4-3 with TRBJ1-1, with TRBD1 as a possible D gene (6 bases). V was pared by 4 bases and J by 1 base, with 19 bases between. Germline assignment: CDR1 LGHNA and CDR2 YSLEER. CDR3 size: 17 residues. CDR3 bases: TGCGCCAGCAGCCCGCTAGGCGGGGGCGCGGGGAACACTGAAGCTTTCTTT. It translates to CASSPLGGGAGNTEAFF.

The V call is TRBV5-1, the J call TRBJ1-1, with 7 positions matching TRBD1. The CDR3 covers 16 residues. V shed 4 bases and J 0 bases; nucleotides not matched to a gene: 9. Germline assignment: CDR1 SGHRS and CDR2 YFSETQ. The CDR3 reads CASSLRQGRVNTEAFF. Here the CDR3 DNA reads TGCGCCAGCAGCCTGAGACAGGGAAGGGTGAACACTGAAGCTTTCTTT.

This clone was seen only once. The chain links TRBV6-4 to TRBJ2-3; 12 bases map to TRBD1. The J segment lost 4 bases and the V segment lost 0 bases, leaving 5 bases of the junction unmatched. CDR1 is MRHNA and CDR2 is SNTAGT in the germline V gene. The CDR3 is 17 amino acids. CDR3 loop: CASSDSAGTGGADTQYF. The CDR3 DNA reads as TGTGCCAGCAGTGACTCGGCCGGGACAGGGGGCGCAGATACGCAGTATTTT.

The rearrangement links TRBV5-1 to TRBJ2-5; 12 nucleotides line up with TRBD1. Germline V gene lookup returns CDR1 SGHRS and CDR2 YFSETQ. This CDR3 spans 15 amino acids. Trimming at V came to 0 bases and at J to 5 bases, leaving 2 bases not matched to a gene. The CDR3 nucleotides read TGCGCCAGCAGCTTGGAGGGACAGGGGGCCGAGACCCAGTACTTC. This translates into CASSLEGQGAETQYF.

This clone was recorded once. J is TRBJ1-4 and V is TRBV28; D is unclear. V lost 5 bases, J lost 6 bases, and 16 bases lay in between. The CDR3 loop spans 15 amino acids. Germline-derived CDR1 and CDR2 are MDHEN and SYDVKM. CDR3 DNA: TGTGCCAGCAGTCCTAGGTGGGGAGGGCATGAAAAACTGTTTTTT. Amino acid sequence: CASSPRWGGHEKLFF. Full variable domain (remainder filled in from reference TRBV28 and TRBJ1-4): DVKVTQSSRYLVKRTGEKVFLECVQDMDHENMFWYRQDPGLGLRLIYFSYDVKMKEKGDIPEGYSVSREKKERFSLILESASTNQTSMYLCASSPRWGGHEKLFFGSGTQLSVL.

This clone has only one observation. At one of its ends the junction is not consistent with the germline gene, which may arise from a read error. This chain connects TRBV19 to TRBJ2-2; D ambiguous. The germline V gene encodes CDR1 LNHDA and CDR2 SQIVND (reference sequence). The CDR3 runs 14 residues. This chain's CDR3 is CASTIFLNTGELFF. The DNA of the CDR3 is TGTGCCAGTACTATATTCTTGAACACCGGGGAGCTGTTTTTT.

The rearrangement joins TRBV6-1 to TRBJ2-2, with 8 nucleotides matching TRBD1. This CDR3 has 14 amino acids. The germline V gene encodes CDR1 MNHNS and CDR2 SASEGT. Losses at the gene ends were 4 bases for V and 4 bases for J; bases not matched to a gene: 2. CDR3 in amino acids: CASSGQGSTGELFF. The DNA for the CDR3 is TGTGCCAGCAGTGGACAGGGGTCCACCGGGGAGCTGTTTTTT.

V is TRBV5-1 and J is TRBJ1-1; D gene unclear. The length of the CDR3 is 12 residues. The ends were cut back, 3 bases at V and 4 bases at J, with 7 bases in the middle. Per the germline V gene, CDR1 is SGHRS and CDR2 is YFSETQ. In DNA form, the CDR3 reads TGCGCCAGCAGCTCCGGGGTCACTGAAGCTTTCTTT. Translated: CASSSGVTEAFF.

This rearrangement joins TRBV27 to TRBJ1-5, with TRBD1 identical over 9 bases. Germline V gives CDR1 MNHEY, CDR2 SMNVEV (reference sequence). V was clipped by 8 bases and J by 2 bases; unmatched bases: 7. The CDR3 covers 15 residues. Here the CDR3 DNA reads TGTGCCAGCTCCACCCGGACAGGGGGCAATCAGCCCCAGCATTTT. Its protein product is CASSTRTGGNQPQHF.

The chain carries TRBV28 and TRBJ1-4, with D perhaps TRBD1 (5 bases). The V and J ends lost 4 bases and 1 base respectively, with 10 bases between them. This CDR3 spans 15 amino acids. Germline lookup yields CDR1 MDHEN and CDR2 SYDVKM. CDR3 nucleotide sequence: TGTGCCAGCAGTTATCTGGACAAAACTAATGAAAAACTGTTTTTT. The encoded protein is CASSYLDKTNEKLFF.

V gene TRBV9 combines with J gene TRBJ2-5; perhaps TRBD1 as D (6 bases). The CDR3 extends over 15 amino acids. V lost 2 bases and J lost 5, with 16 bases in between. Germline CDR1 is SGDLS and CDR2 is YYNGEE. As DNA, the CDR3 is TGTGCCAGCAGCGTTCTTGGGGGCCCCGAGGAGACCCAGTACTTC. It codes for CASSVLGGPEETQYF.

The CDR3 sequence is CASSLRLAGGSYEQYF. DNA of the CDR3: TGTGCCAGTAGTCTAAGACTAGCGGGAGGCTCCTACGAGCAGTACTTC. V is TRBV19 and J is TRBJ2-7; 13 bases match TRBD2. J was trimmed by 0 bases and V by 5 bases; bases with no gene match: 4. This CDR3 region has 16 residues. Germline CDR1 LNHDA, CDR2 SQIVND (reference sequence).